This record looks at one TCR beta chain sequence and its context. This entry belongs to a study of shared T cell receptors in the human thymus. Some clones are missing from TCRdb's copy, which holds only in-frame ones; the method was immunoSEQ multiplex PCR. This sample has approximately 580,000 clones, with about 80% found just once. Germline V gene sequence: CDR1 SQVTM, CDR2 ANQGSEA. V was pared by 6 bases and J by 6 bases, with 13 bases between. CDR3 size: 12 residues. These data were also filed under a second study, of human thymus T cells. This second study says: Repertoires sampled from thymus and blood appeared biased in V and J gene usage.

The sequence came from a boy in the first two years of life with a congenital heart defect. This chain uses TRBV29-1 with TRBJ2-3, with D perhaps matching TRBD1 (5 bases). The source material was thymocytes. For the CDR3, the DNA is TGCAGCGTACAGGTAGCAGAGGATACGCAGTATTTT. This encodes CSVQVAEDTQYF.